This passage covers 28 T cell receptor beta chains from one sample sequenced in a study of blood T cells in healthy people across ages. The authors ran a second PCR of roughly 6 to 12 cycles using a sample-barcoded 5' primer and a J-beta primer mix. TCRdb independently ran MiXCR on the 5' RACE reads; one entry per CDR3 protein. The table shows about 1.7 million distinct CDR3 sequences, with roughly 27% occurring only once. Sequencing was performed on blood. Receptor source: a woman in her 30s in good health.

Worth noting for this clonotype: A much larger clone lies a single base off, so this may be a read error. The V and J genes are TRBV7-6 and TRBJ2-1; D tentatively reads TRBD1 or TRBD2 (5 bases each). CDR3 size: 14 residues. V lost 4 bases and J lost 10, with 17 bases in between. Germline values: CDR1 SGHVS, CDR2 FNYEAQ. The CDR3 nucleotides read TGTGCCAGCAGCTCCCGGGACGTACCCTACGAGCAGTTCTTC. Translating it yields CASSSRDVPYEQFF. Combining the CDR3 with reference TRBV7-6 and TRBJ2-1 gives the whole variable domain GAGVSQSPRYKVTKRGQDVALRCDPISGHVSLYWYRQALGQGPEFLTYFNYEAQQDKSGLPNDRFSAERPEGSISTLTIQRTEQRDSAMYRCASSSRDVPYEQFFGPGTRLTVL.

This chain joins TRBV3-1 and TRBJ2-1; 10 nucleotides agree with TRBD2. The CDR3 has 15 residues. V was pared by 1 base and J by 15 bases, with 12 bases of the junction left unmatched. CDR1 and CDR2 (germline): LGHDT, YNNKEL (reference sequence). The CDR3 is CASSQGLSSGGPRFF. The CDR3 nucleotides are TGTGCCAGCAGCCAAGGTCTTTCTAGCGGGGGCCCAAGGTTCTTC.

This clonotype has more than one count but fewer than ten. This sequence may be a read error, since a much larger clone differs from it by one base. The rearrangement uses TRBV28 and TRBJ2-5, with 11 bases identical to TRBD2. Per germline, CDR1 MDHEN and CDR2 SYDVKM. CDR3 length equals 15 residues. The CDR3 region has the DNA TGTGCCAGCAGTTTAGGGGGACTAGCGGAAGAGACCCGGTACTTC. Translation: CASSLGGLAEETRYF.

The chain carries TRBV7-9 and TRBJ2-7; 9 positions match TRBD1. CDR1 is SEHNR and CDR2 is FQNEAQ in the germline V gene (reference sequence). The CDR3 is made up of 14 amino acids. With 5 bases clipped from V and 5 bases from J, the junction kept 7 bases outside the gene matches. This chain's CDR3 is CASSRGRTGDEQYF. The CDR3 bases are TGTGCCAGCAGCCGTGGTAGGACAGGGGACGAGCAGTACTTC.

This clonotype came up a few times. V and J are TRBV5-1 and TRBJ2-7; D may be TRBD2 (5 bases). The germline V gene has CDR1 SGHRS and CDR2 YFSETQ. V lost 4 bases, J lost 3 bases, and 14 bases lay in between. The CDR3 loop spans 14 amino acids. The CDR3: CASSPDYQDYEQYF. The CDR3 DNA follows: TGCGCCAGCAGCCCAGACTACCAAGACTACGAGCAGTACTTC. Full variable domain (missing parts from reference TRBV5-1 and TRBJ2-7): KAGVTQTPRYLIKTRGQQVTLSCSPISGHRSVSWYQQTPGQGLQFLFEYFSETQRNKGNFPGRFSGRQFSNSRSEMNVSTLELGDSALYLCASSPDYQDYEQYFGPGTRLTVT.

CDR3 in amino acids: CASSPPLAGGRYEQFF. The DNA of the CDR3 is TGCGCCAGCAGCCCGCCCTTAGCGGGGGGGCGATATGAGCAGTTCTTC. V gene TRBV5-1 combines with J gene TRBJ2-1; 11 nucleotides match TRBD2. The length of the CDR3 is 16 residues. Germline V CDR1 and CDR2: SGHRS, YFSETQ. Trimming took 4 bases from V and 8 from J; bases not matched to a gene: 11.

This clonotype was recorded a few times. CDR3 DNA: TGCAGCGTTGAGAGTTTCGTGGGTCATGAGACCCAGTACTTC. Translated: CSVESFVGHETQYF. This chain links TRBV29-1 with TRBJ2-5; D is unresolved. Looked up from germline, CDR1 is SQVTM and CDR2 is ANQGSEA. CDR3 size: 14 residues. V dropped 3 bases and J dropped 5 bases, with 16 bases sitting between them.

The chain uses TRBV2 and TRBJ1-1; D not resolved. The germline CDR1 and CDR2 sequences are SNHLY and FYNNEI. V was pared by 4 bases and J by 7 bases, with 16 bases between. This CDR3 spans 14 amino acids. CDR3 nucleotide sequence: TGTGCCAGCAGTGCCTTCACGCTCACACTTGAAGCTTTCTTT. Protein sequence: CASSAFTLTLEAFF.

This clonotype has at least ten counts. V gene TRBV29-1 combines with J gene TRBJ2-1; 10 bases are a match to TRBD1. The CDR3 covers 12 residues. Unmatched junction bases numbered 6, after V lost 8 bases and J lost 8 bases. Germline loops: CDR1 SQVTM, CDR2 ANQGSEA. The CDR3 DNA is TGCAGCTATCTCGGACAGGGGGATGAGCAGTTCTTC. It encodes CSYLGQGDEQFF.

The rearrangement uses TRBV7-2 and TRBJ1-2, with TRBD1 matching over 7 bases. Germline CDR1 and CDR2: SGHTA and FQGNSA. V lost 5 bases to trimming and J lost 8 bases; unmatched junction nucleotides: 8. This CDR3 comprises 13 residues. CDR3 nucleotide sequence: TGTGCCAGCAGCCAACAGGGGTGGGACGGCTACACCTTC. Translated: CASSQQGWDGYTF. The entire variable domain, with the rest obtained from reference TRBV7-2 and TRBJ1-2, is as follows: GAGVSQSPSNKVTEKGKDVELRCDPISGHTALYWYRQSLGQGLEFLIYFQGNSAPDKSGLPSDRFSAERTGGSVSTLTIQRTQQEDSAVYLCASSQQGWDGYTFGSGTRLTVV.

For this clonotype: A much larger clone differs from this one at a single base, so this may be a read error. This chain links TRBV5-1 with TRBJ2-5; D possibly corresponds to TRBD1 (6 bases). Looked up from germline, CDR1 is SGHRS and CDR2 is YFSETQ. This CDR3 has 13 amino acids. The V and J ends lost 5 bases and 4 bases respectively, with 12 bases between them. The CDR3 DNA sequence: TGCGCCAGCAGGACAGGTATCGGAGAGACCCAGTACTTC. It translates to CASRTGIGETQYF.

The DNA for the CDR3 is TGTGCCAGCAGTAGGACAGGGGGGACCAAAAACATTCAGTACTTC. Translation: CASSRTGGTKNIQYF. The chain joins TRBV6-5 to TRBJ2-4; 10 nucleotides align to TRBD1. The CDR3 extends over 15 amino acids. CDR1 is MNHEY and CDR2 is SVGAGI in the germline V gene. Trimming at V came to 5 bases and at J to 2 bases, leaving 3 bases not matched to a gene.

This clonotype was observed a handful of times. The rearrangement joins TRBV20-1 to TRBJ1-3, with D possibly TRBD1 on 5 matching bases. Germline CDR1 is DFQATT and CDR2 is SNEGSKA (reference sequence). There are 14 residues in the CDR3. V was pared by 6 bases and J by 0 bases, with 12 bases between. The CDR3 loop reads CSARDSSSGNTIYF. The CDR3 DNA is TGCAGTGCGCGAGACAGTTCCTCTGGAAACACCATATATTTT.

This rearrangement joins TRBV28 to TRBJ2-3; no clear D. CDR1 MDHEN and CDR2 SYDVKM come from the germline V gene. The CDR3 loop spans 13 amino acids. The germline V and J ends were trimmed by 6 bases and 4 bases, with 11 bases remaining between them. CDR3 sequence (DNA): TGTGCCAGCAGCCAGATGGCTTCAGATACGCAGTATTTT. This encodes CASSQMASDTQYF.

This clonotype was counted many times. The J gene is TRBJ2-1, the V gene TRBV9; the D gene is possibly TRBD1 (6 bases). The V end lost 1 base, the J end lost 2 bases, and 10 bases lay between the germline ends. Germline CDR1 SGDLS, CDR2 YYNGEE. This CDR3 has 15 residues. The CDR3 nucleotides read TGTGCCAGCAGCGTACAGGGGAATACCTACAATGAGCAGTTCTTC. Encoded protein: CASSVQGNTYNEQFF.

In this sample, this clonotype turned up once. V gene TRBV4-3 combines with J gene TRBJ2-6, with 8 nucleotides matching TRBD1. This CDR3 contains 18 residues. V lost 3 bases, J lost 2 bases, and 9 bases stayed unmatched. Germline V gene sequence: CDR1 LGHNA, CDR2 YSLEER. CDR3: CASSQIGQGAPGANVLTF. The CDR3 nucleotides read TGCGCCAGCAGCCAGATAGGGCAGGGGGCGCCTGGGGCCAACGTCCTGACTTTC.

Turning to this clonotype: This could be a read error, since a much larger clone is one nucleotide away. The J gene is TRBJ2-7, the V gene TRBV7-2; 8 nucleotides agree with TRBD2. V trimming: 5 bases; J trimming: 7 bases; junction bases outside the gene matches: 19. The germline gives CDR1 SGHTA, CDR2 FQGNSA. This CDR3 has 17 amino acids. The CDR3 bases are TGTGCCAGCAGCCCCTATCAGATTAGCGGGACCTACACTGAGCAGTACTTC. Its translation: CASSPYQISGTYTEQYF.

This clonotype was seen a few times. This rearrangement joins TRBV4-1 to TRBJ2-3; 10 bases match TRBD2. In germline, CDR1 is MGHRA, CDR2 YSYEKL. The CDR3 runs to 16 residues. After removal of 1 base from V and 1 base from J, the junction contained 2 bases not matched to a gene. DNA for the CDR3: TGCGCCAGCAGCCAAGTAGCGGGGGGACGCACAGATACGCAGTATTTT. Its translation: CASSQVAGGRTDTQYF.

V is TRBV5-6 and J is TRBJ2-3; the D is unclear. CDR1 is SGHDT, CDR2 YYEEEE, per germline. CDR3 length: 13 residues. V lost 1 base, J lost 8 bases, and 11 bases lay in between. CDR3 DNA sequence: TGTGCCAGCAGCTTGAAGCCCTTGGGTACGCAGTATTTT. Translating gives CASSLKPLGTQYF.

In this sample, this clonotype turned up a few times. The chain recombines TRBV7-9 with TRBJ1-1, with a weak D call TRBD1 (5 bases). Germline loops: CDR1 SEHNR, CDR2 FQNEAQ (reference sequence). CDR3 length equals 15 residues. Trimming removed 5 bases from V and 2 bases from J, with 15 bases in between. CDR3 DNA: TGTGCCAGCAGCCCCCCCAATCAGGGAAACACTGAAGCTTTCTTT. It codes for CASSPPNQGNTEAFF.

This clonotype came up a few times. This chain uses TRBV2 with TRBJ2-7, with D unresolved. Germline lookup yields CDR1 SNHLY and CDR2 FYNNEI. V lost 7 bases to trimming and J lost 3 bases, with 13 bases between them. The CDR3 covers 13 residues. The CDR3 sequence: CASTRNIGYEQYF. DNA for the CDR3: TGTGCCAGCACTAGGAATATTGGCTACGAGCAGTACTTC.

The count of this clonotype is one. The gene calls are TRBV7-6 and TRBJ2-7; D is unresolved. The CDR3 extends over 15 amino acids. Germline CDR1 and CDR2: SGHVS and FNYEAQ. The germline V and J ends were trimmed by 1 base and 2 bases, with 12 bases remaining between them. CDR3 sequence reads: CASSLVAAEPYEQYF. In DNA form, the CDR3 reads TGTGCCAGCAGCTTAGTGGCAGCTGAGCCCTACGAGCAGTACTTC.

This clonotype was counted a few times. The chain has TRBV12-5 and TRBJ1-2, with 7 bases fitting TRBD1. The V and J ends lost 7 bases and 4 bases, in that order; junction bases with no gene match: 9. Germline CDR1 is LGHNT and CDR2 is FRNRAP. The CDR3 contains 14 residues. CDR3 protein: CASAPGQSFYGYTF. The CDR3 coding sequence is TGTGCTAGTGCCCCGGGACAGTCCTTCTATGGCTACACCTTC. The full variable domain, completed using reference TRBV12-5 and TRBJ1-2, is DARVTQTPRHKVTEMGQEVTMRCQPILGHNTVFWYRQTMMQGLELLAYFRNRAPLDDSGMPKDRFSAEMPDATLATLKIQPSEPRDSAVYFCASAPGQSFYGYTFGSGTRLTVV.

This clonotype came up many times. The chain has TRBV29-1 and TRBJ2-1; 7 bases match TRBD2. Germline loops: CDR1 SQVTM, CDR2 ANQGSEA. The CDR3 runs to 12 residues. V lost 1 base to trimming and J lost 7 bases; unmatched junction nucleotides: 1. The CDR3 region is CSVEVGGNEQFF. The CDR3 region has the DNA TGCAGCGTTGAAGTCGGGGGGAATGAGCAGTTCTTC.

With regard to this clonotype: A junction end diverges from the germline sequence, so it may reflect a read error. The chain uses TRBV7-9 and TRBJ2-1, with TRBD2 identical over 7 bases. Germline CDR1 SEHNR, CDR2 FQNEAQ (reference sequence). The CDR3 sequence is 15 residues long. CDR3 in DNA: TGTGCCAGCAGCCCGAGGGAGGGTACCTACAATGAGCAGCTCTTC. Amino acids: CASSPREGTYNEQLF.

This chain links TRBV20-1 with TRBJ2-3; 13 bases map to TRBD2. The ends lost 5 bases at V and 4 bases at J; junction bases unmatched: 9. The CDR3 has 16 residues. Germline-derived CDR1 and CDR2 are DFQATT and SNEGSKA (reference sequence). In DNA form, the CDR3 reads TGCAGTGCTCACTCCGGGACTAGCGGGAACCCAGATACGCAGTATTTT. This encodes CSAHSGTSGNPDTQYF.

This clonotype was seen repeatedly, ten times or more. This sequence joins TRBV6-5 and TRBJ2-5, with D possibly being TRBD1 or TRBD2 (5 bases each). CDR1 and CDR2 from the germline V gene are MNHEY and SVGAGI. This CDR3 has 15 residues. The V and J ends lost 4 bases and 7 bases respectively, with 19 bases between them. This CDR3 is CASSSGRVGLGTQYF. The CDR3 DNA is TGTGCCAGCAGTTCAGGGAGAGTCGGCTTGGGGACCCAGTACTTC.

The gene calls are TRBV12-3 or TRBV12-4 and TRBJ2-7, with 9 bases matching TRBD2. V lost 5 bases and J lost 5; bases outside the gene matches: 16. This CDR3 comprises 17 residues. The CDR3 loop is CASSLPPGLAGTHEQYF. The CDR3 bases are TGTGCCAGCAGTCTCCCTCCCGGGCTAGCGGGAACCCACGAGCAGTACTTC.